Listed below are T cell receptor beta chains from one sample, sequenced in a study of T cells after yellow fever vaccination. TCRdb processed the 5' RACE reads anew with MiXCR; each CDR3 protein has one entry. The sample contains around 600,000 distinct CDR3 sequences, about 12% of which appear only once. Specimen: PBMCs, collected on the day of the yellow fever booster vaccination. Receptors were obtained from a man younger than 45 who received the YFV17D yellow fever vaccine. Both conserved end residues are part of each CDR3. D genes are given only for firm matches. Size is omitted from some rows. Given values are once, few, many or a class for expanded clones.

TRBV29-1,TRBJ1-2,many,NA,CSVLGSNYGYTF,TGCAGCGTTTTAGGAAGTAACTATGGCTACACCTTC
TRBV6-2/TRBV6-3,TRBJ2-5,NA,TRBD2,CASSSSGSMETQYF,TGTGCCAGCAGTTCCAGCGGGAGTATGGAGACCCAGTACTTC
TRBV5-1,TRBJ2-2,NA,TRBD1,CASSPWDRVDTGELFF,TGCGCCAGCAGCCCCTGGGACAGGGTGGACACCGGGGAGCTGTTTTTT
TRBV5-1,TRBJ2-1,few,NA,CASSLALADISNEQFF,TGCGCCAGCAGCTTGGCCCTGGCGGACATAAGCAATGAGCAGTTCTTC
TRBV6-5,TRBJ2-3,many,TRBD2,CASSYSMATSASTDTQYF,TGTGCCAGCAGTTACTCGATGGCGACTAGCGCTAGCACAGATACGCAGTATTTT
TRBV6-2/TRBV6-3,TRBJ2-5,NA,NA,CASSYGIGLSETQYF,TGTGCCAGCAGTTACGGCATTGGACTATCAGAGACCCAGTACTTC
TRBV12-3/TRBV12-4,TRBJ2-7,NA,TRBD2,CASSMGLAVTYEQYF,TGTGCCAGCAGTATGGGACTAGCGGTCACCTACGAGCAGTACTTC
TRBV4-2,TRBJ2-3,few,TRBD2,CASSQRTSGTFFLSTDTQYF,TGTGCCAGCAGCCAAAGGACTAGCGGGACCTTCTTTCTGAGCACAGATACGCAGTATTTT
TRBV24-1,TRBJ2-7,many,NA,CATSERDSGEQYF,TGTGCCACCAGTGAGCGAGACAGCGGCGAGCAGTACTTC
TRBV6-2/TRBV6-3,TRBJ2-5,few,NA,CASLSLSETQYF,TGTGCCAGCCTATCCCTCTCGGAGACCCAGTACTTC
TRBV15,TRBJ2-6,NA,TRBD2,CATSRRGGISGANVLTF,TGTGCCACCAGCAGACGCGGGGGTATCTCTGGGGCCAACGTCCTGACTTTC
TRBV12-3/TRBV12-4,TRBJ2-1,few,TRBD2,CASSLNSGTSGSYEQFF,TGTGCCAGCAGTTTAAACTCCGGGACTAGCGGGAGCTATGAGCAGTTCTTC
TRBV2,TRBJ2-2,NA,NA,CASRIRVTGELFF,TGTGCCAGCAGAATCAGGGTAACCGGGGAGCTGTTTTTT
TRBV5-1,TRBJ2-5,NA,NA,CASSLVGEAQYF,TGCGCCAGCAGCTTGGTGGGCGAGGCCCAGTACTTC
TRBV11-2,TRBJ2-1,many,TRBD2,CASSSPRGGENEQFF,TGTGCCAGCAGCTCCCCCCGGGGGGGAGAGAATGAGCAGTTCTTC
TRBV28,TRBJ1-2,few,NA,CASSFHSYGYTF,TGTGCCAGCAGTTTCCATAGTTATGGCTACACCTTC
TRBV5-1,TRBJ2-7,few,NA,CASSLAGTHGVSSYEQYF,TGCGCCAGCAGCTTGGCCGGGACGCATGGGGTAAGCTCCTACGAGCAGTACTTC